This T cell receptor beta chain was sequenced during a study of blood T cell repertoires in COVID-19. Overall study context: Sources were T cells, B-cell-depleted T cells, or PBMCs; the material itself was cDNA or gDNA.

With V trimmed by 0 bases and J by 4 bases, 5 bases remained unmatched. CDR3 size: 15 residues. Germline CDR1 and CDR2: MGHRA and YSYEKL. TCRdb's copy holds only in-frame clones and misses some; the assay was immunoSEQ multiplex PCR. The top ten hold more than 1.5% of the sample, which has 95,000 to 150,000 clones, around nine tenths seen once. Input material: peripheral blood. The source of this sequence is a human donor in a cohort sampled during active COVID-19. The rearrangement links TRBV4-1 to TRBJ2-7, with TRBD2 identical over 8 bases. The CDR3 region is CASSQDTGGAYEQYF. CDR3 in DNA: TGCGCCAGCAGCCAAGACACGGGAGGGGCGTACGAGCAGTACTTC.